Given below is one T cell receptor beta chain in context. What it binds is not known. The length of the CDR3 is 15 residues. Trimming stripped 3 bases from V and 2 bases from J, with 12 bases between. CDR1 and CDR2 from the germline V gene are SGHDT and YYEEEE. The treatment was: around 19 received Ad26.COV2.S at low or high dose, single or two shots; roughly five received placebo; per-sample allocation not given. Day 63 after the first injection of vaccine or placebo was the sampling time. An Ad26 vector was used to express Wuhan-strain SARS-CoV-2 spike as the vaccine. This sample was taken from a study of Ad26.COV2.S vaccination and SARS-CoV-2 variants. Whole-study findings and limits: The TCR breadth and depth analyses may have produced an underestimate of total T cell responses. Spike-specific TCR breadth was greater in vaccine than placebo recipients.

Here immunoSEQ multiplex PCR was the method, and the copy in TCRdb shows in-frame clones only, minus some. Among about 680,000 clones listed, more than 70% were seen once. This chain connects TRBV5-6 to TRBJ1-3; D remains unclear. This specimen was peripheral blood, taken in a trial of Ad26.COV2.S vaccine versus placebo. The sequence was collected from a person between 18 and 59 years old who received the Ad26.COV2.S COVID-19 vaccine or a placebo. CDR3: CASSSGAYTGNTIYF. DNA of the CDR3: TGTGCCAGCAGCTCGGGTGCCTACACTGGAAACACCATATATTTT.